These 19 T cell receptor beta chains came from one sample sequenced in a study of control samples from healthy donors and cancer patients. The data were produced by immunoSEQ multiplex PCR, yet TCRdb's version contains in-frame clones alone and is incomplete. The sample holds 100,000 or so clones; 83% are singletons and the top ten take 13%. Sequencing was done on a sample of blood. The receptor set was obtained from a woman aged 50 to 60 in good health.

The J gene is TRBJ2-6, the V gene TRBV27; D gene ambiguous. The CDR3 is made up of 13 amino acids. Germline lookup yields CDR1 MNHEY and CDR2 SMNVEV (reference sequence). V lost 3 bases and J lost 4, with 4 bases in between. In DNA form, the CDR3 reads TGTGCCAGCAGTTTGGCCGGGGCCAACGTCCTGACTTTC. Translation gives CASSLAGANVLTF.

The rearrangement links TRBV12-3 or TRBV12-4 to TRBJ1-6, with D unclear. Trimming took 7 bases from V and 0 from J, leaving 4 bases between them. The CDR3 totals 13 residues. The chain's CDR3 is CASKSSYNSPLHF. The CDR3 nucleotides read TGTGCCAGCAAGAGCTCCTATAATTCACCCCTCCACTTT.

In its sample, this clone was seen a few times. This chain links TRBV14 with TRBJ2-5; D gene uncertain. V was shortened by 3 bases and J by 3 bases, with 8 bases between the two germline ends. CDR1 and CDR2 from the germline V gene are SGHDN and FVKESK. This CDR3 spans 13 amino acids. CDR3 region: CASSQLTKETQYF. CDR3 in DNA: TGTGCCAGCAGCCAGCTTACTAAAGAGACCCAGTACTTC.

The V call is TRBV6-6, the J call TRBJ1-1; D ambiguous. The CDR3 totals 12 residues. The V end was cut by 4 bases, the J end by 7 bases, with 10 bases between. Germline V gives CDR1 MNHNY, CDR2 SVGAGI (reference sequence). The CDR3 DNA reads TGTGCCAGCAGTTCCCGAGGAAATGAAGCTTTCTTT. It yields the protein CASSSRGNEAFF.

The rearrangement links TRBV6-1 to TRBJ2-2; D may be TRBD1 (6 bases). The germline V and J ends were trimmed by 1 base and 9 bases, with 15 bases remaining between them. CDR3 length: 15 residues. Germline V CDR1 and CDR2: MNHNS, SASEGT. DNA of the CDR3: TGTGCCAGCAGTGAAGTACCAGGGGAAAGCAGGGAGCTGTTTTTT. It is translated as CASSEVPGESRELFF.

The rearrangement joins TRBV6-2 or TRBV6-3 to TRBJ1-1; D gene unclear. CDR1 and CDR2 (germline): MNHEY, SVGEGT. CDR3 length: 12 residues. V lost 4 bases and J lost 8, with 11 bases in between. The CDR3 nucleotides read TGTGCCAGCAGTTTCGGACGGGTCGAAGCTTTCTTT. As protein: CASSFGRVEAFF.

The V and J genes are TRBV10-3 and TRBJ2-3; D is perhaps TRBD2 (6 bases). Germline CDR1 and CDR2: ENHRY and SYGVKD. The CDR3 runs to 14 residues. The V gene lost 2 bases and the J gene lost 5 bases, with 11 bases spanning the gap. The CDR3 DNA sequence: TGTGCCATCAGTGAGAACGGGAGTGTAGATACGCAGTATTTT. Its protein product is CAISENGSVDTQYF.

This sequence joins TRBV19 and TRBJ1-2; 12 nucleotides line up with TRBD1. CDR1 LNHDA and CDR2 SQIVND come from the germline V gene (reference sequence). This CDR3 region has 15 residues. Germline trimming cut 9 bases from V and 5 bases from J; bases unmatched to any gene: 10. The CDR3 sequence: CASWRGTGGRYGYTF. CDR3 coding DNA: TGTGCCAGCTGGCGCGGGACAGGGGGCCGGTATGGCTACACCTTC.

The chain carries TRBV5-5 and TRBJ1-1, with no clear D. The CDR3 runs to 14 residues. The germline gives CDR1 SGHKS, CDR2 YYEKEE (reference sequence). V dropped 0 bases and J dropped 2 bases, with 8 bases sitting between them. CDR3 protein: CASSLVEGNTEAFF. The DNA for the CDR3 is TGTGCCAGCAGCTTGGTTGAGGGAAACACTGAAGCTTTCTTT.

J is TRBJ1-5 and V is TRBV21-1. TRBV21-1 is annotated as a pseudogene. The CDR3 consists of 17 residues. The CDR3 protein is CASTIARRGGSNQPQHF. CDR3 coding DNA: TGTGCCAGCACGATAGCTAGGCGGGGGGGTAGCAATCAGCCCCAGCATTTT.

The V and J genes are TRBV27 and TRBJ2-3; 7 bases map to TRBD1. Unmatched junction bases numbered 14, after V lost 4 bases and J lost 4 bases. Germline CDR1 reads MNHEY; CDR2 reads SMNVEV (reference sequence). The CDR3 totals 17 residues. DNA of the CDR3: TGTGCCAGCAGTTCCCTCAAACCTTCAGGGGGATCAGATACGCAGTATTTT. This sequence encodes CASSSLKPSGGSDTQYF.

The gene calls are TRBV3-1 (or the pseudogene TRBV3-2) and TRBJ1-1; TRBD1 aligns across 7 bases. Trimming removed 2 bases from V and 4 bases from J; junction bases left unmatched: 13. The CDR3 length is 17 residues. Looked up from germline, CDR1 is LGHDT and CDR2 is YNNKEL (reference sequence). The CDR3 nucleotides are TGTGCCAGCAGCCAAAGATATTCTAGACAGGGTGGCACTGAAGCTTTCTTT. This translates into CASSQRYSRQGGTEAFF.

V and J are TRBV6-4 and TRBJ2-7; a weak D match, TRBD1 (5 bases). Trimming cost V 8 bases and J 0 bases, with 8 bases left between them. Germline values: CDR1 MRHNA, CDR2 SNTAGT. This CDR3 region has 12 residues. CDR3 DNA: TGTGCCAGCCCTCAGGGCTCCTACGAGCAGTACTTC. Its protein is CASPQGSYEQYF.

The chain carries TRBV2 and TRBJ1-1; D is ambiguous. CDR3 length: 15 residues. Germline V lookup: CDR1 SNHLY, CDR2 FYNNEI. V lost 6 bases to trimming and J lost 1 base, with 15 bases between them. DNA for the CDR3: TGTGCCAGCAGACCCCCGGACGGATGGAACACTGAAGCTTTCTTT. Translation: CASRPPDGWNTEAFF.

The V call is TRBV7-3, the J call TRBJ2-2; D uncertain. CDR1 SGHTA and CDR2 FQGTGA come from the germline V gene. CDR3 length: 14 amino acids. Trimming removed 2 bases from V and 4 bases from J, with 8 bases in between. CDR3 loop: CASSLALSTGELFF. For the CDR3, the DNA is TGTGCCAGCAGCTTAGCCCTAAGCACCGGGGAGCTGTTTTTT.

V usage is TRBV19 and J usage is TRBJ1-5, with TRBD1 matching 9 bases. Germline trimming cut 3 bases from V and 4 bases from J; bases unmatched to any gene: 7. The CDR3 extends over 16 amino acids. The germline V gene encodes CDR1 LNHDA and CDR2 SQIVND (reference sequence). The CDR3 DNA is TGTGCCAGTAGTATGGCTGGGACAGGGAGGAATCAGCCCCAGCATTTT. Protein: CASSMAGTGRNQPQHF.

The rearrangement uses TRBV27 and TRBJ1-4, with D hard to call. CDR1 is MNHEY and CDR2 is SMNVEV in the germline V gene (reference sequence). V was pared by 6 bases and J by 4 bases, with 12 bases between. The CDR3 runs to 14 residues. This chain's CDR3 is CASRGAGNNEKLFF. The CDR3 nucleotides are TGTGCCAGCAGGGGTGCGGGTAATAATGAAAAACTGTTTTTT.

This rearrangement joins TRBV6-6 to TRBJ2-7; possibly TRBD1 for D (6 bases). From germline, CDR1 is MNHNY and CDR2 SVGAGI (reference sequence). The CDR3 sequence is 13 residues long. V gave up 5 bases and J gave up 4 bases, with 12 bases separating them. The CDR3 here is CASSHQDRYEQYF. In DNA form, the CDR3 reads TGTGCCAGCAGTCACCAGGACAGATACGAGCAGTACTTC.

As to this clone: One end of the junction fails to match germline, which may point to a read error. The V call is TRBV7-7, the J call TRBJ2-1, with TRBD2 as a possible D gene (5 bases). This CDR3 comprises 14 residues. Germline V gene data show CDR1 as SSHAT and CDR2 as FNYEAQ (reference sequence). Here the CDR3 DNA reads TGTGCTAGCAGCCGCGGGCCCTCCTACAATGAGCAGTTCTTC. This codes for CASSRGPSYNEQFF.